This T cell receptor (beta chain) is drawn from a study of T cell responses to AZD1222 COVID-19 vaccine. Study-level results: Targeting of unmutated variant regions was reportedly seen in nearly half of spike-specific TCRs. Clonal diversity may have been underestimated, and the donors were mostly white British, with more females than males.

Germline lookup yields CDR1 LNHNV and CDR2 YYDKDF (reference sequence). This CDR3 has 17 amino acids. V dropped 0 bases and J dropped 0 bases, with 14 bases sitting between them. This clone was observed a single time. What it recognizes is unknown. Method: immunoSEQ multiplex PCR; TCRdb's copy keeps in-frame clones and lacks some. The table has roughly 90,000 clones, 80% to 90% seen once. This rearrangement joins TRBV15 to TRBJ1-1; D perhaps matches TRBD1 (6 bases). This specimen consisted of peripheral blood, obtained 28 days after the second AZD1222 dose. This sequence originates from an adult who received the AZD1222 COVID-19 vaccine. CDR3 sequence (DNA): TGTGCCACCAGCAGAGAGTACCCGGGACACATGAACACTGAAGCTTTCTTT. It translates to CATSREYPGHMNTEAFF.